Below, 26 T cell receptor beta chains from the same sample are listed, as sequenced in a study of long-term antiretroviral therapy in people with HIV. They ran version v3.0 of the immunoSEQ assay at survey level. Using immunoSEQ multiplex PCR, the repertoire was profiled, and TCRdb retains in-frame clones only, with some absent. The table records about 24,000 clones, approximately 80% of them present only once. Sample: unsorted PBMCs, taken around 4.5 years after starting antiretroviral therapy. The receptors originated from a man under 40 with HIV.

The rearrangement links TRBV29-1 to TRBJ2-7; D remains unclear. CDR3 length equals 12 residues. From germline, CDR1 is SQVTM and CDR2 ANQGSEA. The germline V and J ends were trimmed by 2 bases and 6 bases, with 11 bases remaining between them. CDR3 protein: CSVEWHSREQYF. In DNA, the CDR3 is TGCAGCGTTGAATGGCATTCCCGCGAGCAGTACTTC.

This chain uses TRBV2 with TRBJ1-4, with unresolved D. Between the trimmed V and J ends, which lost 2 bases and 9 bases, there was a span of 7 bases. There are 12 residues in the CDR3. Looked up from germline, CDR1 is SNHLY and CDR2 is FYNNEI. The CDR3 DNA is TGTGCCAGCAGTGAATGGGTGCAAAAACTGTTTTTT. This encodes CASSEWVQKLFF.

The chain combines TRBV27 with TRBJ1-1, with 8 bases lining up with TRBD1. V was clipped by 3 bases and J by 7 bases; unmatched bases: 10. Germline lookup yields CDR1 MNHEY and CDR2 SMNVEV (reference sequence). CDR3 length: 15 residues. Here the CDR3 DNA reads TGTGCCAGCAGTTTGGATGTGACAGGGGTTGATGAAGCTTTCTTT. Residues: CASSLDVTGVDEAFF.

Only a few counts were recorded for this clone. Within the sample, other DNA sequences also encode this same CDR3. The V gene is TRBV5-1, the J gene TRBJ2-7; TRBD2 might be the D (5 bases). This CDR3 is 13 amino acids long. Germline V gene data show CDR1 as SGHRS and CDR2 as YFSETQ. V was trimmed by 1 base and J by 1 base, leaving 6 bases between them. The CDR3 bases are TGCGCCAGCAGCTTGACGGGGTCCTACGAGCAGTACTTC. This sequence encodes CASSLTGSYEQYF.

This chain links TRBV7-2 with TRBJ1-2; no firm D call. The CDR3 spans 14 residues. V lost 0 bases and J 9 bases, leaving 14 bases between the germline ends. Germline loops: CDR1 SGHTA, CDR2 FQGNSA. The CDR3 protein is CASSLASGRVSYTF. DNA of the CDR3: TGTGCCAGCAGCTTAGCGTCGGGAAGGGTTAGCTACACCTTC.

This clone was counted once. The V call is TRBV7-2, the J call TRBJ1-1; D is uncertain. This CDR3 region has 12 residues. V gave up 5 bases and J gave up 1 base, with 5 bases separating them. Germline CDR1 is SGHTA and CDR2 is FQGNSA. CDR3 in amino acids: CASSAQNTEAFF. In nucleotides, the CDR3 is TGTGCCAGCAGCGCCCAGAACACTGAAGCTTTCTTT.

In DNA form, the CDR3 reads TGTGCCAGCAGCCCCACCGCCCCTCGGGACTCTCCCCAGCGGGGCTACACCTTC. Its translation: CASSPTAPRDSPQRGYTF. The chain has TRBV27 and TRBJ1-2, with D possibly matching TRBD1 (5 bases). Germline-derived CDR1 and CDR2 are MNHEY and SMNVEV (reference sequence). The CDR3 extends over 18 amino acids. V was shortened by 6 bases and J by 8 bases, with 31 bases between the two germline ends.

The V and J genes are TRBV18 and TRBJ2-7, with TRBD2 as a possible D gene (5 bases). The length of the CDR3 is 17 residues. The germline V gene has CDR1 KGHSH and CDR2 LQKENI. Trimming pared 3 bases from V and 1 base from J, leaving 19 bases between. CDR3 sequence: CASSPTGRVGESYEQYF. The CDR3 DNA reads TGTGCCAGCTCACCTACGGGCCGGGTTGGGGAGTCCTACGAGCAGTACTTC.

This sequence joins TRBV14 and TRBJ2-5; the D gene could be TRBD1 or TRBD2 (5 bases each). From germline, CDR1 is SGHDN and CDR2 FVKESK. The CDR3 has 15 residues. Trimming took off 1 base at V and 5 bases at J, with 14 bases between the two ends. The CDR3 sequence: CASSQVLHGGETQYF. The CDR3 DNA follows: TGTGCCAGCAGCCAAGTTCTCCATGGGGGTGAGACCCAGTACTTC.

V is TRBV5-1 and J is TRBJ2-3, with unresolved D. V dropped 2 bases and J dropped 6 bases, with 13 bases sitting between them. Germline V gene lookup returns CDR1 SGHRS and CDR2 YFSETQ. The CDR3 runs to 14 residues. The CDR3 nucleotides read TGCGCCAGCAGCTTCATACCATCCCCGGATACGCAGTATTTT. Translated, it gives CASSFIPSPDTQYF. Drawing the rest from reference TRBV5-1 and TRBJ2-3, the complete variable domain is KAGVTQTPRYLIKTRGQQVTLSCSPISGHRSVSWYQQTPGQGLQFLFEYFSETQRNKGNFPGRFSGRQFSNSRSEMNVSTLELGDSALYLCASSFIPSPDTQYFGPGTRLTVL.

This clone was counted a single time. The V call is TRBV30, the J call TRBJ2-1; TRBD2 agrees at 8 bases. V lost 0 bases, J lost 10 bases, and 8 bases stayed unmatched. There are 14 residues in the CDR3. Germline V lookup: CDR1 GTSNPN, CDR2 SVGIG (reference sequence). CDR3 sequence: CAWSVLAGGWEQFF. The CDR3 DNA follows: TGTGCCTGGAGTGTACTGGCGGGAGGCTGGGAGCAGTTCTTC. Variable domain in full (rest from reference TRBV30 and TRBJ2-1): SQTIHQWPATLVQPVGSPLSLECTVEGTSNPNLYWYRQAAGRGLQLLFYSVGIGQISSEVPQNLSASRPQDRQFILSSKKLLLSDSGFYLCAWSVLAGGWEQFFGPGTRLTVL.

This chain joins TRBV4-3 and TRBJ1-2, with TRBD1 matching 8 bases. The CDR3 consists of 15 residues. Unmatched junction bases numbered 6, after V lost 2 bases and J lost 4 bases. CDR1 and CDR2 (germline): LGHNA, YSLEER. For the CDR3, the DNA is TGCGCCAGCAGCCAAAAGGGACAGGAACCCTATGGCTACACCTTC. Translated, it gives CASSQKGQEPYGYTF.

The V call is TRBV5-1, the J call TRBJ2-3, with 7 bases lining up with TRBD2. J gave up 2 bases and V 0 bases, and 6 bases lay outside the gene matches. The germline CDR1 and CDR2 sequences are SGHRS and YFSETQ. The CDR3 consists of 16 residues. CDR3 loop: CASSLVLGGSTDTQYF. Written as DNA, the CDR3 is TGCGCCAGCAGCTTGGTTCTCGGGGGGTCCACAGATACGCAGTATTTT. The entire variable domain, with the rest obtained from reference TRBV5-1 and TRBJ2-3, is as follows: KAGVTQTPRYLIKTRGQQVTLSCSPISGHRSVSWYQQTPGQGLQFLFEYFSETQRNKGNFPGRFSGRQFSNSRSEMNVSTLELGDSALYLCASSLVLGGSTDTQYFGPGTRLTVL.

This chain connects TRBV21-1 to TRBJ2-7; TRBD1, the D gene given by the table, was not confirmed from the DNA. TRBV21-1 is assigned pseudogene status. This CDR3 is built from 18 residues. CDR3: CASSKALSDRGPTYEQYF. Written as DNA, the CDR3 is TGTGCCAGCAGCAAAGCGCTTTCGGACAGGGGGCCTACCTACGAGCAGTACTTC.

The rearrangement joins TRBV2 to TRBJ1-6; D gene ambiguous. The CDR3 consists of 15 residues. Germline CDR1 SNHLY, CDR2 FYNNEI. Between the trimmed V and J ends, which lost 0 bases and 5 bases, there was a span of 8 bases. The CDR3 coding sequence is TGTGCCAGCAGTGAAGCGCGTGGTCATAATTCACCCCTCCACTTT. It specifies CASSEARGHNSPLHF.

The V call is TRBV2, the J call TRBJ1-4; no firm D call. The germline V and J ends were trimmed by 6 bases and 7 bases, with 12 bases remaining between them. This CDR3 spans 13 amino acids. Germline lookup yields CDR1 SNHLY and CDR2 FYNNEI. This CDR3 reads CASRPQWGEKLFF. The CDR3 coding sequence is TGTGCCAGCAGACCCCAGTGGGGTGAAAAACTGTTTTTT. Looking up the rest from reference TRBV2 and TRBJ1-4 gives the full variable domain: EPEVTQTPSHQVTQMGQEVILRCVPISNHLYFYWYRQILGQKVEFLVSFYNNEISEKSEIFDDQFSVERPDGSNFTLKIRSTKLEDSAMYFCASRPQWGEKLFFGSGTQLSVL.

The V and J genes are TRBV30 and TRBJ1-2; 7 nucleotides line up with TRBD1. Germline V gives CDR1 GTSNPN, CDR2 SVGIG (reference sequence). V trimming: 0 bases; J trimming: 4 bases; junction bases outside the gene matches: 8. The CDR3 consists of 15 residues. This CDR3 is CAWSVGIGGGYGYTF. The CDR3 DNA reads TGTGCCTGGAGTGTAGGAATAGGGGGCGGCTATGGCTACACCTTC.

The CDR3 is CASSFRDTGEQYF. CDR3 in DNA: TGCGCCAGCAGCTTTAGAGACACGGGGGAGCAGTACTTC. The genes are TRBV5-1 and TRBJ2-7; a possible D gene is TRBD2 (5 bases). Trimming removed 2 bases at V and 7 bases at J, with 13 bases between. This CDR3 is 13 amino acids long. Per germline, CDR1 SGHRS and CDR2 YFSETQ.

This clone was observed a handful of times. This chain links TRBV28 with TRBJ2-2, with D possibly TRBD2 on 6 matching bases. The germline V gene has CDR1 MDHEN and CDR2 SYDVKM. This CDR3 is 14 amino acids long. The V and J ends lost 1 base and 4 bases respectively, with 7 bases between them. The CDR3 loop is CASSLSSVTGELFF. The CDR3 coding sequence is TGTGCCAGCAGTTTATCTAGCGTCACCGGGGAGCTGTTTTTT. Full variable domain (outside the CDR3, taken from reference TRBV28 and TRBJ2-2): DVKVTQSSRYLVKRTGEKVFLECVQDMDHENMFWYRQDPGLGLRLIYFSYDVKMKEKGDIPEGYSVSREKKERFSLILESASTNQTSMYLCASSLSSVTGELFFGEGSRLTVL.

The chain combines TRBV4-1 with TRBJ1-1; 8 positions agree with TRBD1. The V gene's germline CDR1 is MGHRA and CDR2 YSYEKL. V dropped 1 base and J dropped 5; count of bases not matched to a gene: 6. This CDR3 comprises 15 residues. The CDR3, as DNA: TGCGCCAGCAGCCAAGGGACAGGGATAATAACTGAAGCTTTCTTT. Translated, it gives CASSQGTGIITEAFF.

The rearrangement joins TRBV9 to TRBJ2-1; TRBD2 aligns across 9 bases. V shed 2 bases, J shed 7 bases, and the junction held 7 bases outside the gene matches. The CDR3 totals 15 residues. Germline assignment: CDR1 SGDLS and CDR2 YYNGEE. CDR3 DNA sequence: TGTGCCAGCAGCGTCTCGGGACTAGCAGGAAATGAGCAGTTCTTC. Translating gives CASSVSGLAGNEQFF.

The chain combines TRBV4-1 with TRBJ1-1, with D hard to call. Germline CDR1 MGHRA, CDR2 YSYEKL. V was pared by 6 bases and J by 4 bases, with 15 bases between. The CDR3 length is 14 residues. The CDR3 nucleotides read TGCGCCAGCAGGGGTGTCCCAACGCGCACTGAAGCTTTCTTT. It translates to CASRGVPTRTEAFF.

This clone showed up just a few times. The CDR3 reads CASSPQETGRAGLDYGYTF. The CDR3 DNA reads TGTGCCAGCTCACCACAGGAGACAGGCCGGGCGGGGTTAGACTATGGCTACACCTTC. The rearrangement uses TRBV18 and TRBJ1-2; tentative D call: TRBD1 (6 bases). This CDR3 is 19 amino acids long. The germline V and J ends were trimmed by 1 base and 3 bases, with 24 bases remaining between them. The germline V gene has CDR1 KGHSH and CDR2 LQKENI.

The V gene is TRBV19, the J gene TRBJ2-7; 8 nucleotides align to TRBD1. CDR3 length equals 15 residues. V lost 5 bases, J lost 1 base, and 7 bases stayed unmatched. CDR1 is LNHDA and CDR2 is SQIVND in the germline V gene (reference sequence). The CDR3 spells CASSALTGASYEQYF. The DNA of the CDR3 is TGTGCCAGTAGTGCACTGACAGGGGCATCCTACGAGCAGTACTTC. Full variable domain (rest looked up from reference TRBV19 and TRBJ2-7): DGGITQSPKYLFRKEGQNVTLSCEQNLNHDAMYWYRQDPGQGLRLIYYSQIVNDFQKGDIAEGYSVSREKKESFPLTVTSAQKNPTAFYLCASSALTGASYEQYFGPGTRLTVT.

The V call is TRBV5-1, the J call TRBJ1-4, with a tentative D call TRBD1 (6 bases). The CDR3 consists of 14 residues. Per the germline V gene, CDR1 is SGHRS and CDR2 is YFSETQ. Deletions cut 4 bases from V and 6 bases from J, with 13 bases between. This CDR3 reads CASSGQSIDEKLFF. The CDR3 DNA reads as TGCGCCAGCAGCGGACAGTCCATAGATGAAAAACTGTTTTTT.

The gene calls are TRBV28 and TRBJ2-5; 11 bases line up with TRBD2. CDR3 length equals 16 residues. Germline V gene data show CDR1 as MDHEN and CDR2 as SYDVKM. After removal of 6 bases from V and 4 bases from J, the junction contained 10 bases not matched to a gene. The CDR3 protein is CASSPELAGVGETQYF. The DNA of the CDR3 is TGTGCCAGCAGCCCCGAACTAGCGGGAGTAGGAGAGACCCAGTACTTC. The full variable domain, in which reference TRBV28 and TRBJ2-5 provide the parts outside the CDR3, is DVKVTQSSRYLVKRTGEKVFLECVQDMDHENMFWYRQDPGLGLRLIYFSYDVKMKEKGDIPEGYSVSREKKERFSLILESASTNQTSMYLCASSPELAGVGETQYFGPGTRLLVL.